The entry below gives a single TCR beta chain sequence along with its context. Antigen unknown. The junction and the germline gene differ at one end; a read error may be behind it. People who had autoimmune disease history or systemic immunosuppression were excluded. Assay used: immunoSEQ multiplex PCR; TCRdb lists only in-frame clones, some missing. There are 55,000 to 70,000 clones in the sample; approximately 90% occur only once, and roughly 1.3% lies in the top ten. The sample comes from a study of OX40 agonist ivuxolimab in advanced cancers. The CDR3 has 14 amino acids. Germline values: CDR1 SGHTA, CDR2 FQGNSA. Study-wide results and caveats: Researchers report that CD8+ T cells had, on average, more expanded clones than CD4+. CD4+ and CD8+ blood T cells expanded clonally by week 6 at 0.1 to 3.0 mg/kg. No antigen was identified for the clonally expanded peripheral T cells.

The material was CD4+ or CD8+ T cells sorted from blood, obtained in a trial of the OX40 agonist ivuxolimab. The chain joins TRBV7-2 to TRBJ2-3, with 8 bases lining up with TRBD1. The source of this sequence is an adult with an advanced solid tumor such as melanoma, head and neck, liver or kidney cancer. The CDR3 bases are TGTGCCAGCCGCTTACAGGGGGGCACAGATACGCAGTATTTT. Its translation: CASRLQGGTDTQYF.